A single sample gave rise to the 20 T cell receptor beta chains below, sequenced in a study of blood T cell repertoires in COVID-19. Profiled with immunoSEQ multiplex PCR; TCRdb holds only in-frame clones, not every one. Of 45,000 or so clones listed, about 86% were seen once; the top ten hold roughly two fifths. Sequencing was carried out using peripheral blood. Every receptor here comes from a human donor in a cohort sampled during active COVID-19.

The V call is TRBV13, the J call TRBJ1-2; 8 bases agree with TRBD1. This CDR3 is built from 13 residues. V gave up 1 base and J gave up 7 bases; unmatched junction bases: 2. CDR1 is PRHDT and CDR2 is FYEKMQ in the germline V gene (reference sequence). The CDR3 nucleotides are TGTGCCAGCAGCTTAGTCAGGGGGCTTGGCTACACCTTC. As protein: CASSLVRGLGYTF.

A remark on this clone: A much larger clonotype is one base distant, so this may be a read error. The chain combines TRBV14 with TRBJ2-7, with 8 bases matching TRBD1. V was pared by 7 bases and J by 5 bases, with 13 bases of the junction left unmatched. This CDR3 contains 15 residues. CDR1 and CDR2 from the germline V gene are SGHDN and FVKESK. The CDR3 spells CASNKGDRLTDEQYF. The CDR3 DNA reads as TGTGCCAGCAACAAAGGGGACAGGCTAACGGACGAGCAGTACTTC.

This rearrangement joins TRBV10-2 to TRBJ2-3; D may be TRBD2 (5 bases). Germline V lookup: CDR1 WSHSY, CDR2 SAAADI. The CDR3 contains 12 residues. The ends were cut back, 3 bases at V and 9 bases at J, with 10 bases in the middle. In DNA, the CDR3 is TGCGCCAGCAGTGAAAGGAGGAGCACGCAGTATTTT. The encoded protein is CASSERRSTQYF.

This chain's CDR3 is CASSHGINTEAFF. The CDR3 nucleotides read TGTGCCAGCAGCCACGGTATTAACACTGAAGCTTTCTTT. This chain joins TRBV14 and TRBJ1-1, with D hard to call. The V end lost 3 bases, the J end lost 2 bases, and 7 bases lay between the germline ends. CDR1 and CDR2 (germline): SGHDN, FVKESK. This CDR3 contains 13 residues.

This chain connects TRBV30 to TRBJ2-5; maybe TRBD1 (6 bases). Trimming left V 3 bases short and J 1 base short, with 12 bases between. Germline assignment: CDR1 GTSNPN and CDR2 SVGIG (reference sequence). CDR3 length: 14 amino acids. The DNA for the CDR3 is TGTGCCTGGAGCGTTACAGGGCTCCAAGAGACCCAGTACTTC. The encoded protein is CAWSVTGLQETQYF.

The DNA for the CDR3 is TGTGCCAGCAGGGGGACAGCCCGAGGAGCCCCCCTCCACTTT. Protein: CASRGTARGAPLHF. This chain joins TRBV2 and TRBJ1-6, with TRBD1 identical over 7 bases. V trimming: 6 bases; J trimming: 13 bases; junction bases outside the gene matches: 12. CDR1 SNHLY and CDR2 FYNNEI come from the germline V gene. CDR3 length: 14 residues.

The chain joins TRBV9 to TRBJ1-3; D is possibly TRBD1 (5 bases). Germline CDR1 and CDR2: SGDLS and YYNGEE. Trimming took 4 bases from V and 2 from J, leaving 13 bases between them. The length of the CDR3 is 15 residues. CDR3 residues: CASSPEAGPGNTIYF. The CDR3 nucleotides are TGTGCCAGCAGCCCAGAAGCAGGGCCTGGAAACACCATATATTTT.

The chain combines TRBV4-1 with TRBJ1-4; 8 bases line up with TRBD1. The CDR3 totals 14 residues. Losses at the gene ends were 4 bases for V and 8 bases for J; bases not matched to a gene: 6. The germline V gene has CDR1 MGHRA and CDR2 YSYEKL. The CDR3 here is CASSLQGVGEKLFF. Written as DNA, the CDR3 is TGCGCCAGCAGCCTACAGGGGGTAGGAGAAAAACTGTTTTTT.

This chain joins TRBV5-1 and TRBJ1-1; the D is unclear. V was shortened by 0 bases and J by 5 bases, with 14 bases between the two germline ends. CDR1 SGHRS and CDR2 YFSETQ come from the germline V gene. CDR3 length equals 15 residues. CDR3 coding DNA: TGCGCCAGCAGCTTGGAAGCAGGAGGTGAGACTGAAGCTTTCTTT. Translated, it gives CASSLEAGGETEAFF.

The chain recombines TRBV3-1 (or the pseudogene TRBV3-2) with TRBJ1-2, with TRBD1 matching 9 bases. The length of the CDR3 is 15 residues. The V gene's germline CDR1 is LGHDT and CDR2 YNNKEL (reference sequence). J gave up 7 bases and V 3 bases, and 9 bases lay outside the gene matches. CDR3 region: CASSQSLQGARGYTF. CDR3 bases: TGTGCCAGCAGCCAGTCTCTACAGGGGGCGCGTGGCTACACCTTC.

The chain uses TRBV9 and TRBJ2-5; 9 nucleotides align to TRBD2. This CDR3 comprises 16 residues. V shed 4 bases, J shed 2 bases, and the junction held 9 bases outside the gene matches. Germline V gene lookup returns CDR1 SGDLS and CDR2 YYNGEE. CDR3 in DNA: TGTGCCAGCAGCCTAGGGCGGGGGGGAAATCAAGAGACCCAGTACTTC. This sequence encodes CASSLGRGGNQETQYF. The full variable domain, its missing parts supplied by reference TRBV9 and TRBJ2-5, is DSGVTQTPKHLITATGQRVTLRCSPRSGDLSVYWYQQSLDQGLQFLIQYYNGEERAKGNILERFSAQQFPDLHSELNLSSLELGDSALYFCASSLGRGGNQETQYFGPGTRLLVL.

The rearrangement uses TRBV10-3 and TRBJ1-2, with TRBD1 identical over 10 bases. The J segment lost 6 bases and the V segment lost 6 bases, leaving 7 bases of the junction unmatched. Germline loops: CDR1 ENHRY, CDR2 SYGVKD. The CDR3 is 14 residues long. DNA of the CDR3: TGTGCCATCAGAAACGGACAGGGGGTGCATGGCTACACCTTC. This encodes CAIRNGQGVHGYTF.

The CDR3 here is CASSQSGGLWETQYF. Written as DNA, the CDR3 is TGTGCCAGCAGTCAGAGCGGGGGCCTATGGGAGACCCAGTACTTC. V usage is TRBV6-5 and J usage is TRBJ2-5; 8 bases line up with TRBD2. Germline CDR1 reads MNHEY; CDR2 reads SVGAGI. CDR3 length: 15 amino acids. Losses at the gene ends were 5 bases for V and 5 bases for J; bases not matched to a gene: 10.

The chain joins TRBV5-1 to TRBJ1-5, with D perhaps matching TRBD1 (6 bases). CDR1 SGHRS and CDR2 YFSETQ come from the germline V gene. This CDR3 is 19 amino acids long. V lost 4 bases and J 0 bases, leaving 23 bases between the germline ends. The CDR3, as DNA: TGCGCCAGCAGCCACGAGTCCCGAAGGGGGGGGTATAGCAATCAGCCCCAGCATTTT. This codes for CASSHESRRGGYSNQPQHF.

The chain has TRBV4-1 and TRBJ2-5; D is perhaps TRBD2 (5 bases). Trimming removed 2 bases from V and 0 bases from J, with 16 bases in between. The CDR3 is 17 residues long. Germline V lookup: CDR1 MGHRA, CDR2 YSYEKL. CDR3 sequence reads: CASSQPGQGGYQETQYF. CDR3 DNA sequence: TGCGCCAGCAGCCAACCGGGCCAAGGCGGGTACCAAGAGACCCAGTACTTC.

V gene TRBV5-1 combines with J gene TRBJ2-1, with 7 nucleotides matching TRBD1. The CDR3 is 16 amino acids. CDR1 and CDR2 (germline): SGHRS, YFSETQ. Trimming at V came to 4 bases and at J to 7 bases, leaving 14 bases not matched to a gene. The CDR3 here is CASSIRVRGSWNEQFF. CDR3 sequence (DNA): TGCGCCAGCAGCATTCGGGTCAGGGGGAGTTGGAATGAGCAGTTCTTC.

The chain uses TRBV3-1 (or the pseudogene TRBV3-2) and TRBJ2-7, with 10 bases that match TRBD2. CDR1 and CDR2 from the germline V gene are LGHDT and YNNKEL (reference sequence). The V segment lost 4 bases and the J segment 3 bases; nucleotides outside the gene matches: 6. The length of the CDR3 is 15 residues. The CDR3 spells CASSRRTSGYYEQYV. In DNA, the CDR3 is TGTGCCAGCAGCCGAAGGACTAGCGGCTACTACGAGCAGTACGTC.

The genes are TRBV6-2 or TRBV6-3 and TRBJ2-1; TRBD1 is a possible D gene (5 bases). There are 15 residues in the CDR3. Germline V gene data show CDR1 as MNHEY and CDR2 as SVGEGT. With 4 bases removed from V and 0 bases from J, the gap between germline ends came to 10 bases. The CDR3 DNA follows: TGTGCCAGCAGTTCCACCACAGGCTCCTACAATGAGCAGTTCTTC. It is translated as CASSSTTGSYNEQFF.

This clone came up once. V and J are TRBV5-1 and TRBJ2-1, with a possible D match to TRBD1 (5 bases). Trimming left V 2 bases short and J 1 base short, with 7 bases between. Germline-derived CDR1 and CDR2 are SGHRS and YFSETQ. CDR3 length equals 14 residues. The CDR3, as DNA: TGCGCCAGCAGCTTAGACAGTTCCTACAATGAGCAGTTCTTC. It is translated as CASSLDSSYNEQFF.

The chain combines TRBV7-8 with TRBJ2-7, with D uncertain. The germline V gene has CDR1 SGHVS and CDR2 FQNEAQ. V dropped 4 bases and J dropped 4 bases, with 14 bases sitting between them. The CDR3 is 14 residues long. The CDR3 region has the DNA TGTGCCAGCAGCTCCTTAGTTACCCCGTACGAGCAGTACTTC. This codes for CASSSLVTPYEQYF.